The 21 T cell receptor beta chains reported below all come from one sample, sequenced in a study of shared clonotypes between healthy human individuals. Here immunoSEQ multiplex PCR was the method, and the copy in TCRdb shows in-frame clones only, minus some. Of approximately 2.1 million clones detected, over 85% appear once; the ten largest clones hold 0.3% to 0.4%. Sequenced: naive CD4+ T cells from PBMCs. Indicated subset: CD45RA+ positively selected. These receptors all come from a young man in good health. Some clones in this sample may be carry-over from other donors' samples.

V is TRBV28 and J is TRBJ1-2; 9 bases map to TRBD1. CDR3 size: 17 residues. Germline-derived CDR1 and CDR2 are MDHEN and SYDVKM. J lost 1 base, V lost 1 base, and 7 bases had no gene match. DNA for the CDR3: TGTGCCAGCAGTTTATATTCACAGGGGGCGCTTAACTATGGCTACACCTTC. It codes for CASSLYSQGALNYGYTF.

The chain links TRBV2 to TRBJ1-2; 7 nucleotides match TRBD1. The CDR3 consists of 14 residues. Germline CDR1 SNHLY, CDR2 FYNNEI. The V and J ends lost 6 bases and 8 bases, in that order; junction bases with no gene match: 12. CDR3 loop: CASRVGRGYGGYTF. The CDR3 DNA sequence: TGTGCCAGCAGGGTGGGCAGGGGGTATGGAGGCTACACCTTC.

This chain joins TRBV11-2 and TRBJ2-1, with 7 bases identical to TRBD2. The germline V gene has CDR1 SGHAT and CDR2 FQNNGV. V dropped 6 bases and J dropped 2; count of bases not matched to a gene: 10. The CDR3 consists of 16 residues. This CDR3 is CASRRDSGRAYNEQFF. The CDR3 coding sequence is TGTGCCAGCAGGAGGGATAGCGGGCGAGCCTACAATGAGCAGTTCTTC.

Only a few counts were recorded for this clone. The chain links TRBV2 to TRBJ1-1, with D unclear. CDR3 length equals 12 residues. The V gene lost 5 bases and the J gene lost 4 bases, with 8 bases spanning the gap. The germline gives CDR1 SNHLY, CDR2 FYNNEI. The CDR3 DNA reads TGTGCCAGCAGTAAAACAGCCACTGAAGCTTTCTTT. Translation: CASSKTATEAFF.

This sequence joins TRBV4-3 and TRBJ2-5; unclear D gene. With 4 bases removed from V and 5 bases from J, the gap between germline ends came to 11 bases. The CDR3 spans 13 residues. The V gene's germline CDR1 is LGHNA and CDR2 YSLEER. CDR3 DNA: TGCGCCAGCAGCCCCAAGGTCGCGGAGACCCAGTACTTC. It yields the protein CASSPKVAETQYF.

V usage is TRBV7-2 and J usage is TRBJ2-7; 9 bases map to TRBD1. The CDR3 runs to 16 residues. The germline CDR1 and CDR2 sequences are SGHTA and FQGNSA. V lost 5 bases, J lost 5 bases, and 13 bases stayed unmatched. As DNA, the CDR3 is TGTGCCAGCAGCCCCCGCCTCGGGACAGGGCGGCACGAGCAGTACTTC. Amino acids: CASSPRLGTGRHEQYF.

This clone was seen just once. The chain is built from TRBV6-1 and TRBJ2-7; 7 positions agree with TRBD2. The CDR3 totals 16 residues. Losses at the gene ends were 3 bases for V and 0 bases for J; bases not matched to a gene: 8. CDR1 and CDR2 from the germline V gene are MNHNS and SASEGT. CDR3 loop: CASSESLADSSYEQYF. The CDR3 DNA reads TGTGCCAGCAGTGAGTCTCTAGCGGATAGCTCCTACGAGCAGTACTTC.

The chain carries TRBV19 and TRBJ1-2; D gene uncertain. CDR1 is LNHDA and CDR2 is SQIVND in the germline V gene (reference sequence). The CDR3 is 15 residues long. V lost 6 bases, J lost 4 bases, and 18 bases lay in between. CDR3 nucleotides: TGTGCCAGTAGGGAAAGCCCTAACTTTCCCTATGGCTACACCTTC. Residues: CASRESPNFPYGYTF.

The chain couples TRBV19 to TRBJ2-7, with D uncertain. The CDR3 is made up of 14 amino acids. The V gene's germline CDR1 is LNHDA and CDR2 SQIVND (reference sequence). Trimming stripped 3 bases from V and 2 bases from J, with 11 bases between. The CDR3 reads CASSMFQAPYEQYF. The CDR3 bases are TGTGCCAGTAGTATGTTCCAGGCGCCCTACGAGCAGTACTTC.

About this clone: Additional DNA sequences in this sample encode the identical CDR3. The genes are TRBV30 and TRBJ2-3; D ambiguous. This CDR3 contains 12 residues. Germline lookup yields CDR1 GTSNPN and CDR2 SVGIG (reference sequence). V lost 3 bases to trimming and J lost 1 base, with 5 bases between them. The CDR3 DNA is TGTGCCTGGAGCCAGGGCACAGATACGCAGTATTTT. Its protein is CAWSQGTDTQYF.

The V gene is TRBV2, the J gene TRBJ1-1; D gene uncertain. This CDR3 region has 13 residues. The V gene lost 5 bases and the J gene lost 4 bases, with 11 bases spanning the gap. Germline V gene data show CDR1 as SNHLY and CDR2 as FYNNEI. CDR3 bases: TGTGCCAGCAGTTTAGCAGAGAGCACTGAAGCTTTCTTT. Encoded protein: CASSLAESTEAFF. Together with reference TRBV2 and TRBJ1-1, the CDR3 gives the full variable domain: EPEVTQTPSHQVTQMGQEVILRCVPISNHLYFYWYRQILGQKVEFLVSFYNNEISEKSEIFDDQFSVERPDGSNFTLKIRSTKLEDSAMYFCASSLAESTEAFFGQGTRLTVV.

The chain has TRBV30 and TRBJ1-3; D is perhaps TRBD1 (6 bases). V was cut by 0 bases and J by 2 bases, with 11 bases left in between. Germline V CDR1 and CDR2: GTSNPN, SVGIG (reference sequence). The CDR3 has 15 residues. For the CDR3, the DNA is TGTGCCTGGAGTGTACGAAGGGGGGCTGGAAACACCATATATTTT. This sequence encodes CAWSVRRGAGNTIYF.

In its sample, this clone was seen once. Written as DNA, the CDR3 is TGTGCCAGCAGGCAATATAACCCTAGCACAGATACGCAGTATTTT. This gives the protein CASRQYNPSTDTQYF. The V gene is TRBV7-2, the J gene TRBJ2-3; no clear D gene. Germline V gene data show CDR1 as SGHTA and CDR2 as FQGNSA. Trimming took 6 bases from V and 0 from J, leaving 13 bases between them. The CDR3 contains 15 residues.

With regard to this clone: Within the sample, other DNA sequences also encode this same CDR3. V is TRBV18 and J is TRBJ1-1; TRBD1 matches 8 bases. Trimming took 5 bases from V and 3 from J; bases not matched to a gene: 2. The CDR3 totals 13 residues. CDR1 is KGHSH and CDR2 is LQKENI in the germline V gene. CDR3 sequence reads: CASSTTGDTEAFF. Written as DNA, the CDR3 is TGTGCCAGCTCAACGACAGGGGACACTGAAGCTTTCTTT.

The V call is TRBV9, the J call TRBJ2-7, with 14 bases matching TRBD2. J lost 1 base, V lost 0 bases, and 3 bases had no gene match. Germline V CDR1 and CDR2: SGDLS, YYNGEE. The CDR3 length is 17 residues. In DNA, the CDR3 is TGTGCCAGCAGCGTAGGGACTAGCGGGAGGATGTCCTACGAGCAGTACTTC. Residues: CASSVGTSGRMSYEQYF.

This chain joins TRBV6-1 and TRBJ2-7; D gene uncertain. Germline V CDR1 and CDR2: MNHNS, SASEGT. V dropped 0 bases and J dropped 6 bases, with 12 bases sitting between them. The CDR3 runs 14 residues. CDR3 in DNA: TGTGCCAGCAGTGAAGCGCTGGGTAGAAGCGAGCAGTACTTC. This encodes CASSEALGRSEQYF.

The chain uses TRBV14 and TRBJ1-2; tentative D call: TRBD1 (6 bases). This CDR3 region has 13 residues. Trimming removed 3 bases at V and 9 bases at J, with 14 bases between. Germline CDR1 reads SGHDN; CDR2 reads FVKESK. The CDR3 here is CASSQTGFSSYTF. The CDR3 region has the DNA TGTGCCAGCAGCCAGACAGGATTTAGTAGCTACACCTTC.

This clone has more than one count but fewer than ten. The J gene is TRBJ1-5, the V gene TRBV5-1; D is unclear. V gave up 4 bases and J gave up 7 bases, with 12 bases separating them. The CDR3 has 13 amino acids. Germline assignment: CDR1 SGHRS and CDR2 YFSETQ. CDR3 sequence (DNA): TGCGCCAGCAGCGGGGAGGTGGGACAGCCCCAGCATTTT. It is translated as CASSGEVGQPQHF.

The chain combines TRBV7-8 with TRBJ2-2; D possibly corresponds to TRBD2 (5 bases). Trimming shortened V by 5 bases and J by 1 base, and 14 bases separated the two germline ends. Germline CDR1 and CDR2: SGHVS and FQNEAQ. The CDR3 is 16 residues long. The CDR3 DNA follows: TGTGCCAGCAGCGTAACATCTAGCCGGAACACCGGGGAGCTGTTTTTT. Translation: CASSVTSSRNTGELFF.

The chain joins TRBV19 to TRBJ1-2; D not certain. This CDR3 spans 16 amino acids. V lost 5 bases and J lost 4, with 20 bases in between. Germline V lookup: CDR1 LNHDA, CDR2 SQIVND (reference sequence). CDR3 sequence: CASSLPLPGAIYGYTF. DNA of the CDR3: TGTGCCAGTAGTCTACCGTTACCGGGAGCCATCTATGGCTACACCTTC.

The CDR3 coding sequence is TGTGCCAGCAAAAAAGGGTGGGGTAAAGCTTTCTTT. The encoded protein is CASKKGWGKAFF. The V gene is TRBV6-5, the J gene TRBJ1-1; no firm D call. The length of the CDR3 is 12 residues. CDR1 is MNHEY, CDR2 SVGAGI, per germline. The ends were cut back, 7 bases at V and 9 bases at J, with 15 bases in the middle.